This is a list of T cell receptor beta chains from one sample in a study of shared clonotypes between healthy human individuals. The protocol was immunoSEQ multiplex PCR, while the TCRdb copy is restricted to in-frame clones and leaves out a portion. The sample has nearly 1 million clones, about 80% seen once. The specimen was memory CD4+ T cells sorted from blood. Receptor source: a man in his late teens or twenties in good health. Each CDR3 is given with its conserved first and last residue. A D gene is named only where the DNA matches it firmly. Clone size is not always given. Where it is, it says once, few, many or a class for expanded clones.

cdr3_nt cdr3_aa clone_size cdr3_length j_call d_call v_call
TGTGCCAGCAGCCTGGGGGGGGCTTTCAACTACAATGAGCAGTTCTTC CASSLGGAFNYNEQFF . 16 TRBJ2-1 . TRBV11-2
TGTGCCAGCAGTCCACGACCTTTCGGGTCGGGGCCGACAGATACGCAGTATTTT CASSPRPFGSGPTDTQYF . 18 TRBJ2-3 . TRBV27
TGTGCCAGCAGGCGGAGGGACCGAACTAACTATGGCTACACCTTC CASRRRDRTNYGYTF . 15 TRBJ1-2 . TRBV5-6
TGTGCCAGCAGTGTCCAGAGGCAGAACGAGCAGTACTTC CASSVQRQNEQYF . 13 TRBJ2-7 . TRBV6-1
TGTGCCAGCAGTTTATCTTGGGGGCCGGCCTACGAGCAGTACTTC CASSLSWGPAYEQYF few 15 TRBJ2-7 . TRBV27
TGTGCCAGCAGTTTAGACAGGTTTTTCAGCGAGCAGTACTTC CASSLDRFFSEQYF . 14 TRBJ2-7 . TRBV27
TGTGCCGCACGGTACGGAGTCGGCGAGCAGTACTTC CAARYGVGEQYF . 12 TRBJ2-7 . TRBV30
TGTGCCAGCAGCCAATACAGGGCTTCTAGTACTGAAGCTTTCTTT CASSQYRASSTEAFF . 15 TRBJ1-1 . TRBV14
TGTGCCAGCAGCTCGTACCAGGGGGGCACAGATACGCAGTATTTT CASSSYQGGTDTQYF . 15 TRBJ2-3 TRBD1 TRBV5-5
TGTGCCAGCAGCTTTACGTCTCCGGGGGCGAGCACTGAAGCTTTCTTT CASSFTSPGASTEAFF . 16 TRBJ1-1 . TRBV7-2
TGCGCCAGCAGCCAGAACAGGGGGCTGGGTGAAAAACTGTTTTTT CASSQNRGLGEKLFF . 15 TRBJ1-4 TRBD1 TRBV4-3
TGTGCCAGTAGTACGTTACCGGGACAGGTTTTACGAGAAAAACTGTTTTTT CASSTLPGQVLREKLFF . 17 TRBJ1-4 TRBD1 TRBV19
TGCAGCGTTGAAGTCCCTACTAGCGGGAGGGGTAGCTACGAGCAGTACTTC CSVEVPTSGRGSYEQYF few 17 TRBJ2-7 TRBD2 TRBV29-1
TGTGCCATCAGAGACAACCCAGGGGGCAACTACGAGCAGTACTTC CAIRDNPGGNYEQYF . 15 TRBJ2-7 TRBD1 TRBV10-3
TGTGCCAGCAGAGCCCAGGACAGGGGGCGAGGCTACACCTTC CASRAQDRGRGYTF . 14 TRBJ1-2 TRBD1 TRBV27
TGTGCCAGCAGCTTAGCCGGATTGGCAAACACTGAAGCTTTCTTT CASSLAGLANTEAFF . 15 TRBJ1-1 . TRBV7-2
TGTGCCAGCAGCCCTCCGGGACAGGGTTTCTACGAGCAGTACTTC CASSPPGQGFYEQYF . 15 TRBJ2-7 TRBD1 TRBV28
. CASSSSGSQETQYF . 14 TRBJ2-5 . TRBV6-6
TGTGCCAGCAGCCCGCCGCACCCGAACACTGAAGCTTTCTTT CASSPPHPNTEAFF . 14 TRBJ1-1 . TRBV7-8
TGTGCTAGCAGCTTAGGAAGCGGGTCCACCTACGAGCAGTACTTC CASSLGSGSTYEQYF . 15 TRBJ2-7 . TRBV7-7
TGCGCCAGCAGCCAAGAGGGCAGTTCTAATGAAAAACTGTTTTTT CASSQEGSSNEKLFF . 15 TRBJ1-4 . TRBV4-3
TGTGCCAGCAGCTTCCTAGGGCCAGCAAACATTCAGTACTTC CASSFLGPANIQYF few 14 TRBJ2-4 . TRBV5-6
TGTGCCAGCAGCGCGAGCTTTATAGGCACAGATACGCAGTATTTT CASSASFIGTDTQYF . 15 TRBJ2-3 . TRBV6-1
TGCGCCAGCAGCTTACAGGATTCCACAGATACGCAGTATTTT CASSLQDSTDTQYF . 14 TRBJ2-3 . TRBV5-1